A selection of T cell receptor beta chains follows, all from one sample in a study of cytomegalovirus exposure and HLA in healthy donors. TCRdb's copy holds only in-frame clones and misses some; the assay was immunoSEQ multiplex PCR. The sample gives 130,000 to 150,000 clones, around 84% of which show up once; less than 3.5% is in the top ten. The sequenced sample consisted of PBMCs. The receptors here all came from a middle-aged man in good health and CMV-seropositive. Both conserved end residues are part of each CDR3. A D gene is named only where the DNA matches it firmly. Only part of the rows carry a size: once, few, many, or a class if the clone is expanded.

DNA	CDR3	J	V	size	D
TGTGCCAGCACCTCCGGGACAGGCGACACTAGCACAGATACGCAGTATTTT	CASTSGTGDTSTDTQYF	TRBJ2-3	TRBV25-1	NA	TRBD1
TGTGCCAGTAGCACGGACAGGGGTGAAGCTTTCTTT	CASSTDRGEAFF	TRBJ1-1	TRBV19	few	TRBD1
TGTGCCAGCATTCCGACGGGACTAGCGCCAAATGAGCAGTTCTTC	CASIPTGLAPNEQFF	TRBJ2-1	TRBV7-8	NA	TRBD2
TGTGCCAGTAGTCGGGACACCGGGGTCTTCTACGAGCAGTACTTC	CASSRDTGVFYEQYF	TRBJ2-7	TRBV19	NA	NA
TGTGCCAGCAGGGGGACAGGGGGTCAAGAAGCTTTCTTT	CASRGTGGQEAFF	TRBJ1-1	TRBV7-2	once	TRBD1
TGTGCCAGCTCACCAACTCGGACAGAAGGGCAGCCCCAGCATTTT	CASSPTRTEGQPQHF	TRBJ1-5	TRBV18	NA	NA
TGTGCCAGCAGTGACCCAACAGGGGATTACTATGGCTACACCTTC	CASSDPTGDYYGYTF	TRBJ1-2	TRBV6-6	NA	TRBD1
TGTGCCAGCAGTCAGCCAGGCAGTCCTAATGAAAAACTGTTTTTT	CASSQPGSPNEKLFF	TRBJ1-4	TRBV28	NA	NA
TGTGCCAGCAGTTTAGCGCGGGGTACGCGAGAGCAGTACTTC	CASSLARGTREQYF	TRBJ2-7	TRBV27	NA	NA
TGTGCCAGCAGTCCTGGTCAGGGCCCAGATACGCAGTATTTT	CASSPGQGPDTQYF	TRBJ2-3	TRBV5-5	NA	NA
TGTGCCACGGCGGAGGGGGACAGGGCAAACTATGGCTACACCTTC	CATAEGDRANYGYTF	TRBJ1-2	TRBV4-2	NA	TRBD1
TGTGCCAGCAGTCTAGGGACAGCTAACACCGGGGAGCTGTTTTTT	CASSLGTANTGELFF	TRBJ2-2	TRBV7-9	once	TRBD1
TGTGCCAGCACCCTCGGGCTAGCGGGAAACACCGGGGAGCTGTTTTTT	CASTLGLAGNTGELFF	TRBJ2-2	TRBV7-2	few	TRBD2
TGTGCCAGCAGCTTGTGGTCAGGGGGAGGCTACGAGCAGTACTTC	CASSLWSGGGYEQYF	TRBJ2-7	TRBV5-4	NA	NA
TGTGCCTGGAGCGACAACAGGGGGTCGAATGAAAAACTGTTTTTT	CAWSDNRGSNEKLFF	TRBJ1-4	TRBV30	NA	TRBD1
TGTGCCAGCAGCCTGGGGACAGGGCCCGGGGAGCTGTTTTTT	CASSLGTGPGELFF	TRBJ2-2	TRBV5-4	NA	TRBD1
TGTGCCAGCAGCTTAAAAGTTTTAGTCTCTAGCACAGATACGCAGTATTTT	CASSLKVLVSSTDTQYF	TRBJ2-3	TRBV7-3	NA	NA
TGTGCCAGCAGCTCACTAGCGGGAGTAGGCAATGAGCAGTTCTTC	CASSSLAGVGNEQFF	TRBJ2-1	TRBV7-2	once	TRBD2
TGTGCCAGCAGCTTGGTGGGACAGGGGAACACTGAAGCTTTCTTT	CASSLVGQGNTEAFF	TRBJ1-1	TRBV5-5	NA	TRBD1
TGTGCCAGCAGTGATATCGGGACAGGGGATGGCTACACCTTC	CASSDIGTGDGYTF	TRBJ1-2	TRBV2	NA	TRBD1
TGTGCCAGCAGTTTATGGGCGTCACCACTGTGGGCCACTGAAGCTTTCTTT	CASSLWASPLWATEAFF	TRBJ1-1	TRBV28	NA	NA
TGTGCCAGCAGCCACCCGGGACTAGCGGGAGAGCCGGGCACCGGGGAGCTGTTTTTT	CASSHPGLAGEPGTGELFF	TRBJ2-2	TRBV7-2	NA	TRBD2
TGTGCCAGCAGTCAAACGGGCAGGGCGAACACAGATACGCAGTATTTT	CASSQTGRANTDTQYF	TRBJ2-3	TRBV25-1	NA	NA
TGTGCCAGTACGGGCGCTAGCGGTCAAGAGACCCAGTACTTC	CASTGASGQETQYF	TRBJ2-5	TRBV19	NA	TRBD2
TGCAGCGTCGAGAGGGGACAGGGAGGATATGGCTACACCTTC	CSVERGQGGYGYTF	TRBJ1-2	TRBV29-1	NA	TRBD1
TGTGCCAGCAGTTACTCTAGGGGTGATCAGCCCCAGCATTTT	CASSYSRGDQPQHF	TRBJ1-5	TRBV6-5	NA	NA
TGTGCCAGCAGCCAGACCGACAGGGGAACTGAAGCTTTCTTT	CASSQTDRGTEAFF	TRBJ1-1	TRBV4-2	NA	TRBD1
TGTGCCAGTAGTCCGGGACACCGCTACGAGCAGTACTTC	CASSPGHRYEQYF	TRBJ2-7	TRBV19	NA	NA
TGCGCCAGCAGCCAAGTGATAGCGGGAGGTCCAGATACGCAGTATTTT	CASSQVIAGGPDTQYF	TRBJ2-3	TRBV4-1	few	TRBD2
TGTGCCAGCAGCCCCCAGGCGCAGGGAAACACCATATATTTT	CASSPQAQGNTIYF	TRBJ1-3	TRBV11-2	NA	NA
TGTGCCAGCAGCTTAGGGGGGACGGAGAATGAGCAGTTCTTC	CASSLGGTENEQFF	TRBJ2-1	TRBV7-3	NA	NA
TGCGCCAGCAGCGGACACCCCGGGACAGGGGGGGAGACCCAGTACTTC	CASSGHPGTGGETQYF	TRBJ2-5	TRBV5-1	NA	TRBD1
TGTGCCAGCAGCGTCCCTACTAGCGGGAGGGCCAATGAGCAGTTCTTC	CASSVPTSGRANEQFF	TRBJ2-1	TRBV9	NA	TRBD2
TGTGCCAGCAGTTCGACCCCGCAGGGGTTCCCTTTCGTCCTGACTTTC	CASSSTPQGFPFVLTF	TRBJ2-6	TRBV27	NA	NA
TGTGCCAGCAGCTTAGCTATGACTAGCGGGAAGGTTTACAATGAGCAGTTCTTC	CASSLAMTSGKVYNEQFF	TRBJ2-1	TRBV7-2	NA	TRBD2
TGTGCCAGCAGTTATTCTAGCGGAGTCTACGAGCAGTACTTC	CASSYSSGVYEQYF	TRBJ2-7	TRBV6-5	NA	TRBD2
TGTGCCAGCAGCGTAGAGAGTAATGGTTCCCCAGATACGCAGTATTTT	CASSVESNGSPDTQYF	TRBJ2-3	TRBV9	NA	NA
TGCGCCAGCAGCCTTGGTAGCGCTAGCGGAGCCTACAATGAGCAGTTCTTC	CASSLGSASGAYNEQFF	TRBJ2-1	TRBV5-1	few	TRBD2
TGTGCCACCAGCAGACTTCAGGGTCTAGAGCAGTACTTC	CATSRLQGLEQYF	TRBJ2-7	TRBV15	NA	NA
TGTGCCAGTAGTCCACCCGAGGCAAACACCATATATTTT	CASSPPEANTIYF	TRBJ1-3	TRBV19	NA	NA
TGCGCCAGCAGTGGCCGGACTAGCGGGAGGAAGGGAAGAGAGACCCAGTACTTC	CASSGRTSGRKGRETQYF	TRBJ2-5	TRBV5-1	NA	TRBD2
TGTGCCAGTAGTAAAGGGACTAGCGGGGGTGAGACCCAGTACTTC	CASSKGTSGGETQYF	TRBJ2-5	TRBV19	NA	TRBD2
TGTGCCTGGAGTGTATCCGGGAACGAGCAGTACTTC	CAWSVSGNEQYF	TRBJ2-7	TRBV30	NA	NA
TGTGCCAGCTCCCTTACGGGACAGCTCATGCAGCCCCAGCATTTT	CASSLTGQLMQPQHF	TRBJ1-5	TRBV18	NA	TRBD1
TGTGCCAGCAGTGAATGGGGGGGTCGACTAGCGGGAGGTGGCTACGAGCAGTACTTC	CASSEWGGRLAGGGYEQYF	TRBJ2-7	TRBV2	few	TRBD2